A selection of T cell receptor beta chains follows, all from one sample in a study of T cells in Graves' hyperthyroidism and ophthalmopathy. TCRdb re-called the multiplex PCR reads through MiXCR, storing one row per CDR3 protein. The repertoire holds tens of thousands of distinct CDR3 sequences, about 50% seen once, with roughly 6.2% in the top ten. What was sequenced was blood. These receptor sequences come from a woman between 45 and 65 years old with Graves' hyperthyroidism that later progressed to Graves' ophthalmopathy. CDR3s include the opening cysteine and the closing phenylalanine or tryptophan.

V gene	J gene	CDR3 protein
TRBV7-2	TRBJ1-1	CASSAHKTSGSTEAFF
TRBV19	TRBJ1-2	CASRWAIITYGYTF
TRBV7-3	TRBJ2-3	CASSSTTSGKLDTQYF
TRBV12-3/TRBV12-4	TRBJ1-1	CASSPSQDTEAFF
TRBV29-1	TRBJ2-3	CSVDYRQGAQYF
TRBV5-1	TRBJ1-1	CASSLGTGTGNTEAFF
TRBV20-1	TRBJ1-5	CSARSGGNQPQHF
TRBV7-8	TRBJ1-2	CASSRYRGLDGYTF
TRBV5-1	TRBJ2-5	CASSTGQGRETQYF
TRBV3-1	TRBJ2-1	CASSHWGRSSYNEQFF
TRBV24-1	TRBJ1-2	CATSVPFRVAIFLCANYGYTF
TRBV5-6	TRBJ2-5	CASSLLGAETQYF
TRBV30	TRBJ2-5	CAWSVGGAETQYF
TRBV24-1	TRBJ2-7	CATSGTSVSSYEQYF
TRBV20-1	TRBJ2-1	CSASSSGLAGGNEQFF
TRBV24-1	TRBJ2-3	CATSDAGTSGRDTQYF